This T cell receptor (beta chain) comes out of a study of blood T cell repertoires in COVID-19. Turning to the study itself: The origin of the acute and convalescent COVID-19 samples was the United States, Italy and Spain.

The CDR3 has 14 residues. CDR1 SEHNR and CDR2 FQNEAQ come from the germline V gene (reference sequence). V shed 4 bases, J shed 10 bases, and the junction held 9 bases outside the gene matches. This clone was seen a handful of times. Under the authors' procedure: Amplification of reference gene primers provided the estimated nucleated cell counts. Generated by immunoSEQ multiplex PCR, the TCRdb table keeps only in-frame clones and is missing some. The DNA was the basis for D and trimming; V, J and clone size are from that table. The data hold about 37,000 clones, with approximately 80% observed a single time.

The source of this sequence is a woman aged 70-85 years with acute or convalescent COVID-19. The sample was peripheral blood. J is TRBJ2-1 and V is TRBV7-9; 8 nucleotides agree with TRBD2. CDR3 protein: CASSSGLTSGEQFF. The DNA for the CDR3 is TGTGCCAGCAGCTCCGGGCTTACTAGCGGAGAGCAGTTCTTC. Looking up the rest from reference TRBV7-9 and TRBJ2-1 gives the full variable domain: DTGVSQNPRHKITKRGQNVTFRCDPISEHNRLYWYRQTLGQGPEFLTYFQNEAQLEKSRLLSDRFSAERPKGSFSTLEIQRTEQGDSAMYLCASSSGLTSGEQFFGPGTRLTVL.